This paragraph covers one TCR beta chain sequence. There is no known antigen for this receptor. Qualities for individual bases were not recorded, and no much larger clone is one base off. The data derive from a study of cytomegalovirus exposure and HLA in healthy donors (dated by TCRdb to the late 2010s). Background for the entire study: An earlier analysis of fewer than 750 of the donors reported approximately 280 Gb of sequence data and 100 million to 120 million unique TCR beta sequences obtained from approximately 180 million T cells. An early release covering over 500 HLA-typed donors comprised approximately 300 gigabases of sequencing data and around 80 million unique TCR sequences. Of the roughly 400 genotyped donors, approximately 80% fell in the genetic ancestry cluster associated with self-reported Caucasian donors. The study was designed to test whether signatures of past pathogen exposure could be identified by cataloging public T cell receptors. Using immunosequencing, the study profiled T cell repertoires from 666 subjects and related those repertoires to cytomegalovirus serostatus. A separate validation cohort of roughly 130 different subjects was used in addition to the roughly 670-subject first cohort. To predict cytomegalovirus infection status, the study brought together high-throughput TCR immunosequencing, statistical association of individual TCRs with disease status, and machine learning. To study patterns of TCR occurrence, a later analysis re-analyzed previously published TCR beta repertoires from just over 650 donors and added high-resolution HLA genotyping. Rather than using new phenotypic data, the later analysis identified candidate immune exposures from TCR beta sequences and from how often those sequences occurred across donors. An earlier analysis of more than 450 of the donors used high-throughput TCR beta sequencing to judge whether each TCR beta V gene segment behaved as functional or pseudogenic. Alongside the repertoire data, information on donor age, sex, ethnicity and CMV serostatus was compiled. A later genetic analysis took genome-wide SNP genotypes for 398 of the 666 donors and used that subset as a discovery cohort. Every discovery cohort repertoire had been produced on one sequencing platform. Both class I and class II loci were covered by HLA typing, at four-digit resolution. Typing coverage differed by locus: A, B, C, DRB1 and DQB1 were typed in roughly 620-630 donors, DQA1 in about 560, DPA1 in some 600, and DPB1 in about 450. Because of strong linkage in the cohort, roughly five DR-DQ haplotypes were treated as single units for association and clustering. Among about 400 genotyped donors of the cohort, an average of around 240,000 unique TCR beta nucleotide sequences was sequenced per donor, of which 15% to 20% were non-productive. Study-level results and caveats: The classifier was reported to diagnose cytomegalovirus status with high specificity and sensitivity in both the original cohort and the validation cohort. Compared with the roughly 720-donor mean, donors in an Asian-associated ancestry cluster had fewer N-insertions in productive TCRs, according to a later genetic analysis. Most TCR sequences were observed very rarely across donors, whereas some public TCRs were present in many individuals. According to a later analysis, parvovirus B19, influenza, CMV and Epstein-Barr virus appeared linked to several top co-occurrence clusters. In a later analysis, 16,951 TCR beta sequences were associated with specific HLA alleles at a false discovery rate of 0.05. The authors suggested that the approach could potentially be generalized to other disease states and immunological phenotypes. A few of the identified cytomegalovirus-associated TCR beta chains were confirmed in vitro to be specific for cytomegalovirus antigens. A later analysis found that most CMV-associated TCR beta chains appeared HLA-restricted, with HLA associations seemingly driven largely by CMV exposure. The sequencing pipeline was judged likely to have produced a cluster of highly shared sequence variants as a technical artifact. A total of about 150 TCR beta chains were listed by the study as associated with cytomegalovirus. Because counts were too low, under 20 rarely observed V segments, including chromosome 9 orphons, were left out of the earlier analysis of approximately 580 of the donors. In a later analysis, HLA-associated TCR beta chains were found to be more clonally expanded and to have lower generation probabilities than equally common non-associated chains. An association between a missense DCLRE1C variant and V-gene and J-gene trimming of TCR beta chains was found in a later genetic analysis and replicated in an independent cohort. A further reported finding was that TCR beta sequences accurately predicted the HLA-A and HLA-B alleles for most subjects in the first cohort. In this cohort, only TCR beta chains were sequenced, and detectable features were limited by the absence of alpha or paired-chain data. Sequencing depth was assumed to be roughly uniform across donors in the presence/absence analyses, though that assumption may not hold. In an earlier analysis of some 500 of the donors, most TCR beta V segments were observed in productive rearrangements about 87% or about 30% of the time, broadly matching IMGT annotations. Because HLA typing was unavailable for some donors at each locus, only the typed subset was used in association tests. The 87-base-pair reads could not distinguish some IMGT-functional V segments, including TRBV6-2 and TRBV6-3, so those segments were excluded. The only immune exposure information available for the cohort was CMV serostatus. Correlated functional status among segregating V segments might reflect linkage disequilibrium, but an unknown experimental factor could not be ruled out. In a later analysis, TCR association rates were found to vary across HLA loci, with the most associated TCRs seen for DRB1 alleles and the fewest for HLA-C alleles. Strong co-occurrence of HLA alleles, especially DR and DQ, made assigning TCR associations to individual alleles difficult.

The cohort comprised more than 550 healthy bone marrow donors. All cohort members were sampled while nominally healthy, although unrecorded immune exposures were likely present. The donor tested CMV seronegative and was one of the 352 seronegative cohort members. A peripheral blood sample was collected from each donor, and TCR beta sequencing was performed on peripheral blood mononuclear cells. Genomic DNA was extracted from the blood cell samples with the Qiagen DNeasy Blood Extraction Kit. Libraries were constructed by the immunoSEQ multiplex PCR assay. A mixture of 60 forward primers for TCR Vbeta segments and 13 reverse primers for TCR Jbeta segments was used in the multiplex PCR. A multiplex PCR assay on genomic DNA amplified the CDR3 region of rearranged TCR beta genes. The Illumina HiSeq System was used to sequence the amplified TCR beta libraries as 87-base-pair reads. The authors processed their data as follows. A later analysis tallied around 87 million unique TCR beta chains across the approximately 670 repertoires, and around 12 million of those chains were shared by two or more donors. Raw reads were error-corrected and collapsed into unique sequences with a nearest-neighbor algorithm that merged closely related sequences to remove PCR and sequencing errors. V, D and J gene segments were assigned by aligning CDR3 sequences to IMGT reference sequences. For a sequence to be retained, a match of at least six nucleotides was required to both a V gene segment and a J gene segment. Rearrangements were called productive when the CDR3 lacked stop codons and stayed in frame with V and J; all others were non-productive. Following IMGT convention, CDR3 was defined as the stretch from the second conserved V-encoded cysteine up to the conserved J-encoded phenylalanine. Sequences without an unambiguous match to a single V gene segment were excluded from the earlier analysis of almost 600 of the donors. In an earlier analysis of approximately 560 of the donors, a V segment was called functional when productive rearrangements were above 56.7%, and segregating when the standard deviation between donors exceeded 5%. A statistical classification framework was built to diagnose cytomegalovirus status from the catalog of TCR beta chain sequences. In a later analysis, V and J genes were assigned by comparing TCR nucleotide sequences against IMGT/GENE-DB human TR gene sequences. In a later analysis, CDR3 sequences and most-parsimonious VDJ recombination scenarios were assigned using the TCRdist pipeline. In a later analysis, every TCR beta chain was defined by the combination of its CDR3 amino acid sequence and its V-gene family, and reads without a unique V-gene family were dropped. A later analysis removed 592 highly shared, low-generation-probability nucleotide sequences to deal with suspected cross-contamination and a sequencing artifact. In a later analysis, a clonal expansion index was calculated for each public chain from normalized within-repertoire ranks of inferred template counts. Generation probabilities in a later analysis came from a VDJ recombination model fitted to out-of-frame rearrangements, and those results were checked against IGoR. Hypergeometric tests were used in a later analysis to score TCR-TCR, TCR-HLA and TCR-CMV co-occurrence, with a repertoire-size bias correction applied to the TCR pairs. To estimate false discovery rates, a later analysis permuted the HLA or CMV assignments 20 times. A later analysis grouped co-occurring TCRs with DBSCAN, adding TCRdist sequence similarity when clustering within HLA-allele-positive subsets. For co-occurrence clustering, repertoires with fewer than 30,000 or more than 120,000 public chains were excluded, along with a handful of repertoires with anomalous nucleotide sharing. In its TCRdb copy, this immuneACCESS table keeps in-frame sequences only and misses some clones. Where compared with another copy, unresolved V genes explain less than half of these, and the others have no known cause. The D gene and trimming were derived from the DNA, and the V and J assignments and clone size from that table. The sample table shows fewer than 200,000 clones, and roughly 90% are seen once. Less than 1.3% of the sample goes to the ten largest clones.

The junction shows trimming of 2 bases on V and 6 bases on J, and the gene matches do not reach 5 bases of it. From a lookup of the germline V gene (reference sequence), CDR1 and CDR2 are MNHNY and SVGAGI. The CDR3 runs 15 residues from the cysteine to the phenylalanine. CDR3 DNA only is kept here, 45 bases in frame from base 1. The source of this sequence is a boy between 2 and 10 years old in good health and CMV-seronegative. Sequences were obtained from PBMCs. The rearrangement combines TRBV6-6 with TRBJ2-1, with 9 central nucleotides matching TRBD2. The CDR3 region reads CASSYRREGFNEQFF. At the DNA level, the sequence is TGTGCCAGCAGTTACCGGCGGGAGGGTTTCAATGAGCAGTTCTTC.